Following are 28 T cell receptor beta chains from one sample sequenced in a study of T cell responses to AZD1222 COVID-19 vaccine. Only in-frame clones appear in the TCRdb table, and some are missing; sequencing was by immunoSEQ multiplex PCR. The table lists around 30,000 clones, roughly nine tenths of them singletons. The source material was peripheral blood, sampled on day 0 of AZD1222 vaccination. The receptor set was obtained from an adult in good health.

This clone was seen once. The CDR3 protein is CASGQGGLDGYTF. The CDR3 region has the DNA TGTGCCAGCGGACAGGGAGGTTTGGATGGCTACACCTTC. The V gene is TRBV28, the J gene TRBJ1-2; 8 nucleotides match TRBD1. Per germline, CDR1 MDHEN and CDR2 SYDVKM. The V gene end was trimmed by 8 bases and the J gene end by 6 bases; junction bases not matched to a gene: 8. This CDR3 is 13 amino acids long.

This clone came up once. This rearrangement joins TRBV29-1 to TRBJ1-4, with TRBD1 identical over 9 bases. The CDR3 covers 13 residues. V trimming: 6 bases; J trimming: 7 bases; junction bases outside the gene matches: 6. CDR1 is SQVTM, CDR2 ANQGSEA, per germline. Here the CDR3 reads CSVSGTGLEKLFF. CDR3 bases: TGCAGCGTCTCCGGGACAGGGCTTGAAAAACTGTTTTTT.

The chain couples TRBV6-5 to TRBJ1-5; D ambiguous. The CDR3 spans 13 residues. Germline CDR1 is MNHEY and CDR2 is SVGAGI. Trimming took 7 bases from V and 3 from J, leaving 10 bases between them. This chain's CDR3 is CASIGGINQPQHF. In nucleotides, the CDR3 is TGTGCCAGCATCGGTGGGATCAATCAGCCCCAGCATTTT.

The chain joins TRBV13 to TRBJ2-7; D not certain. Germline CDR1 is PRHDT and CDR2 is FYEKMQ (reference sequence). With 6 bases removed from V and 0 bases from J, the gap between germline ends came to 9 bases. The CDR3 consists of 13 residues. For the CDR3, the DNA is TGTGCCAGCAGTTGGGGAATCTCCTACGAGCAGTACTTC. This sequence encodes CASSWGISYEQYF.

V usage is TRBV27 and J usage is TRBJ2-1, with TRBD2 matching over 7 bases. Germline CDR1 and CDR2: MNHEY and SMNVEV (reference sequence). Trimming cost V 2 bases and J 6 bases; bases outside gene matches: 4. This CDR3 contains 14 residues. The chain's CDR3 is CASSLTGGINEQFF. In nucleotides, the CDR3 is TGTGCCAGCAGTTTAACCGGGGGGATCAATGAGCAGTTCTTC.

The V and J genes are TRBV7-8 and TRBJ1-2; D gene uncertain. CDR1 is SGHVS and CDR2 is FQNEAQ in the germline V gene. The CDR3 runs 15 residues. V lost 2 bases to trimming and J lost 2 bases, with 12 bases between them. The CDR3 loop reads CASSLMLGGNYGYTF. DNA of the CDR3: TGTGCCAGCAGCTTAATGTTAGGTGGGAACTATGGCTACACCTTC.

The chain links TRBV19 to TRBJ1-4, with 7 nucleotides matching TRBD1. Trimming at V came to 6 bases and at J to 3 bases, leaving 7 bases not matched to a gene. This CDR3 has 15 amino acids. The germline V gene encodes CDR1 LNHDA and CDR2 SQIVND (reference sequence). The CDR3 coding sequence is TGTGCCAGTAGGCCATCGACAGGGCCTAATGAAAAACTGTTTTTT. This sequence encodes CASRPSTGPNEKLFF.

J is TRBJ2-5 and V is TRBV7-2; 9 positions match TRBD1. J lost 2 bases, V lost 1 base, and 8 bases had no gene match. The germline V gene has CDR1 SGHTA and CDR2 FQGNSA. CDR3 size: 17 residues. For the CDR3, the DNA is TGTGCCAGCAGCTTAGAATTTGTGGGACAGGGTCAAGAGACCCAGTACTTC. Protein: CASSLEFVGQGQETQYF. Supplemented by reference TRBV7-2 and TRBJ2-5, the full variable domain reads GAGVSQSPSNKVTEKGKDVELRCDPISGHTALYWYRQSLGQGLEFLIYFQGNSAPDKSGLPSDRFSAERTGGSVSTLTIQRTQQEDSAVYLCASSLEFVGQGQETQYFGPGTRLLVL.

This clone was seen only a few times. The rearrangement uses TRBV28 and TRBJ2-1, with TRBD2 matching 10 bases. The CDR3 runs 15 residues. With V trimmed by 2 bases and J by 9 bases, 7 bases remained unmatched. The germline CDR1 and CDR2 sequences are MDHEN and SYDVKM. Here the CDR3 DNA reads TGTGCCAGCAGTTTACAGCTAGCGGGGGTGGGTGAGCAGTTCTTC. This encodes CASSLQLAGVGEQFF.

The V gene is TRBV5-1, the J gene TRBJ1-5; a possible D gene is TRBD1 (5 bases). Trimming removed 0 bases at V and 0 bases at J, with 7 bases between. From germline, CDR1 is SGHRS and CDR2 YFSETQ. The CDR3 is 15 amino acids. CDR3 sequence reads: CASSLGGTSNQPQHF. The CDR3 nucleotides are TGCGCCAGCAGCTTGGGAGGGACTAGCAATCAGCCCCAGCATTTT.

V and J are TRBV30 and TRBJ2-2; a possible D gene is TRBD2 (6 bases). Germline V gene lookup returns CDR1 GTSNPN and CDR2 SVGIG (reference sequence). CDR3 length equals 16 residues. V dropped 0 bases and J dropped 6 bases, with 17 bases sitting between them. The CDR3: CAWSVLLGGGSGELFF. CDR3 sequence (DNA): TGTGCCTGGAGTGTTCTTCTGGGGGGTGGGTCCGGGGAGCTGTTTTTT.

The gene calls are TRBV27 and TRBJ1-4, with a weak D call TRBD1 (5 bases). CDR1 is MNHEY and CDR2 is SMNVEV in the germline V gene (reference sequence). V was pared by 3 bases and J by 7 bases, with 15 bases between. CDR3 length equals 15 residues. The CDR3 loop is CASSFSGGWAEKLFF. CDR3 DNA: TGTGCCAGCAGTTTTTCCGGGGGATGGGCTGAAAAACTGTTTTTT.

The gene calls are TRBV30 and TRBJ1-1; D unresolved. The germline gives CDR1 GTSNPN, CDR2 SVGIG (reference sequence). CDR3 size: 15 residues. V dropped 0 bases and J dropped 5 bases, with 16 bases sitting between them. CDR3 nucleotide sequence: TGTGCCTGGAGTGTCCGGGCCCCACGGGGTACTGAAGCTTTCTTT. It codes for CAWSVRAPRGTEAFF.

CDR3 sequence reads: CASGSTTGAGNTIYF. Here the CDR3 DNA reads TGTGCTAGTGGAAGCACGACAGGAGCTGGAAACACCATATATTTT. The J gene is TRBJ1-3, the V gene TRBV12-5; D might be TRBD1 (6 bases). Trimming removed 6 bases at V and 2 bases at J, with 14 bases between. The CDR3 has 15 amino acids. In germline, CDR1 is LGHNT, CDR2 FRNRAP.

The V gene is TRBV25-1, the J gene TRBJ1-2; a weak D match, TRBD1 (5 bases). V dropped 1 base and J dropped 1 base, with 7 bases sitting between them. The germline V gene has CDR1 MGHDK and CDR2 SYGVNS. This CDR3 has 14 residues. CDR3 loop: CASSEWGSNYGYTF. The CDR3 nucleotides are TGTGCCAGCAGTGAATGGGGGAGTAACTATGGCTACACCTTC.

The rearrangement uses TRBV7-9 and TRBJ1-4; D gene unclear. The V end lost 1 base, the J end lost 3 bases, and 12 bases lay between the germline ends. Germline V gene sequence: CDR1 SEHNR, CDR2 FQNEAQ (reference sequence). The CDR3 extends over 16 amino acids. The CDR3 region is CASSLEGSGANEKLFF. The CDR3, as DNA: TGTGCCAGCAGCTTAGAAGGGAGCGGAGCTAATGAAAAACTGTTTTTT.

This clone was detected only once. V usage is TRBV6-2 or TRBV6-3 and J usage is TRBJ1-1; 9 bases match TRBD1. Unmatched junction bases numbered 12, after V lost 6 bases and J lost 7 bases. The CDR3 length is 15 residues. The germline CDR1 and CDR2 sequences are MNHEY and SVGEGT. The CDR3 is CASSHRDRVQHEAFF. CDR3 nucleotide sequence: TGTGCCAGCAGCCACCGGGACAGGGTTCAACATGAAGCTTTCTTT.

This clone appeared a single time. The CDR3 DNA follows: TGTGCCAGCAGCTTAGGTCGAGAGACCCAGTACTTC. Protein sequence: CASSLGRETQYF. The chain carries TRBV7-2 and TRBJ2-5; D is undetermined. Trimming took off 1 base at V and 4 bases at J, with 4 bases between the two ends. This CDR3 contains 12 residues. Per germline, CDR1 SGHTA and CDR2 FQGNSA.

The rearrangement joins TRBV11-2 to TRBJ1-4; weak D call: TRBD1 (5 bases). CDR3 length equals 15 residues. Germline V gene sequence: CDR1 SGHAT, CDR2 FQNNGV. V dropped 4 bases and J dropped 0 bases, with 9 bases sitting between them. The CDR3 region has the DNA TGTGCCAGCAGCTCTGGGACGGCAACTAATGAAAAACTGTTTTTT. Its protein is CASSSGTATNEKLFF.

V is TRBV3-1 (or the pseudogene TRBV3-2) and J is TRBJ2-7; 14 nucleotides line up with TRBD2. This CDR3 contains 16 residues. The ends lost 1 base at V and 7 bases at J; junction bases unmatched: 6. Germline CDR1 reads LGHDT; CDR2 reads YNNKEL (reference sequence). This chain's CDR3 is CASSQGTGLAGGEQYF. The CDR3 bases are TGTGCCAGCAGCCAAGGAACCGGACTAGCGGGGGGTGAGCAGTACTTC.

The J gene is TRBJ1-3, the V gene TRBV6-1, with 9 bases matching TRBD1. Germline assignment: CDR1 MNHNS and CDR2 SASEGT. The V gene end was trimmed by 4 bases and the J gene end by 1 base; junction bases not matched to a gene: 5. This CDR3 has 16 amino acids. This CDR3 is CASSVDRGSSGNTIYF. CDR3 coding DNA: TGTGCCAGCAGTGTGGACAGGGGCTCTTCTGGAAACACCATATATTTT.

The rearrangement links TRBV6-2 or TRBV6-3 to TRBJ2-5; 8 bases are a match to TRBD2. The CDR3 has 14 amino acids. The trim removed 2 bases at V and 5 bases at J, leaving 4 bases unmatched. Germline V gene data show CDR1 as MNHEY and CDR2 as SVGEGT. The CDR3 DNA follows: TGTGCCAGCAGTTACGGCGGGGGGAGGGAGACCCAGTACTTC. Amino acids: CASSYGGGRETQYF.

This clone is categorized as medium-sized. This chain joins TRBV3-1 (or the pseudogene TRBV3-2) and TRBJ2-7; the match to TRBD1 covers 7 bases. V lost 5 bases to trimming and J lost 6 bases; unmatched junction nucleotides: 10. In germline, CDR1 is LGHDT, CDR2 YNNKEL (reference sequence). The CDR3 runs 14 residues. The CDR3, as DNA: TGTGCCAGCAGCTCCGGGACAGCCCACGGCGAGCAGTACTTC. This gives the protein CASSSGTAHGEQYF.

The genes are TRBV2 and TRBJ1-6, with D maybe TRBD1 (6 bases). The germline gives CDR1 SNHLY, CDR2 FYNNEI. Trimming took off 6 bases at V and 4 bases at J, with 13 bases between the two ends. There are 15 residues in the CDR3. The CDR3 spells CASSPQGQYNSPLHF. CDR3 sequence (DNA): TGTGCCAGCAGCCCCCAAGGACAGTATAATTCACCCCTCCACTTT.

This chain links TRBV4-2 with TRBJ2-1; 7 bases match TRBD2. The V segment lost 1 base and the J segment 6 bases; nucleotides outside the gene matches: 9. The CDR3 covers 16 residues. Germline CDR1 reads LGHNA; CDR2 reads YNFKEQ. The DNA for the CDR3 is TGTGCCAGCAGCCAAGCCCTAGCCGGGGGGATCAATGAGCAGTTCTTC. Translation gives CASSQALAGGINEQFF.

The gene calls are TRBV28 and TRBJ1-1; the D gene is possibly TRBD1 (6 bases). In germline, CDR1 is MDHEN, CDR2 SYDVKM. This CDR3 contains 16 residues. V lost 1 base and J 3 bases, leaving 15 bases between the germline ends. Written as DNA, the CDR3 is TGTGCCAGCAGTTTATTGGCTTGGGGGCAGGACACTGAAGCTTTCTTT. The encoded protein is CASSLLAWGQDTEAFF.

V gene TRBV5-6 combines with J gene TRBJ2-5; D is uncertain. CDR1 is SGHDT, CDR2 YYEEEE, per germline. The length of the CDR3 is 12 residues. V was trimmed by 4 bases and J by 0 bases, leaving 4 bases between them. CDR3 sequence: CASSPYQETQYF. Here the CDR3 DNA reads TGTGCCAGCAGCCCGTACCAAGAGACCCAGTACTTC.

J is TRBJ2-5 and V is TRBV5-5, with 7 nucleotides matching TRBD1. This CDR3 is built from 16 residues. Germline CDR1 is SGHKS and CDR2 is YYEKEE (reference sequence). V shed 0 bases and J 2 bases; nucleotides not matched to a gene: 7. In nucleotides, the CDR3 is TGTGCCAGCAGCTTGGAGGGGGCAGGAAGGCAAGAGACCCAGTACTTC. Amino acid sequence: CASSLEGAGRQETQYF.